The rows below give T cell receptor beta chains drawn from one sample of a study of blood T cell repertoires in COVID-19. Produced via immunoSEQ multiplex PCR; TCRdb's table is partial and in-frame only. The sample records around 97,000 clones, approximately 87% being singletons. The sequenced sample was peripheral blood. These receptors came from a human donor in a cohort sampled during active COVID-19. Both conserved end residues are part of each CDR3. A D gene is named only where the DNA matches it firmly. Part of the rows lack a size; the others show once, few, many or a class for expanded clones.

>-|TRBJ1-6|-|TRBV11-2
CASSLWGDSPLHF
TGTGCCAGCAGCTTATGGGGGGATTCACCCCTCCACTTT
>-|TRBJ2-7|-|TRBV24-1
CATSDFTGIVGHYEQYF
TGTGCCACCAGTGATTTCACGGGAATCGTTGGGCACTACGAGCAGTACTTC
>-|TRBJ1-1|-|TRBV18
CASSPPGGFGTEAFF
TGTGCCAGCTCACCACCGGGAGGGTTCGGCACTGAAGCTTTCTTT
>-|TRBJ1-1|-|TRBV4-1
CASSQYRGDGNTEAFF
TGCGCCAGCAGCCAGTATCGAGGCGATGGGAACACTGAAGCTTTCTTT
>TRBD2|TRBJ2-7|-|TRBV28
CASRRTSGNSYEQYF
TGTGCCAGCAGGAGGACTAGCGGCAATTCCTACGAGCAGTACTTC
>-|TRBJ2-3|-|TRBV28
CASRGLAGTDTQYF
TGTGCCAGCAGAGGGCTAGCCGGCACAGATACGCAGTATTTT
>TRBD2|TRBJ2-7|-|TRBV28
CRSGSSNEQYF
TGCCGAAGCGGGAGTTCCAACGAGCAGTACTTC
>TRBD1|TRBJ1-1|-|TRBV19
CASSIGTEVNTEAFF
TGTGCCAGTAGTATCGGGACAGAGGTAAACACTGAAGCTTTCTTT
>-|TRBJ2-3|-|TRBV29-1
CSVEDMVASTDTQYF
TGCAGCGTTGAAGATATGGTGGCTAGCACAGATACGCAGTATTTT
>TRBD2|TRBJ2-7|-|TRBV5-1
CASSFASGGLDEQYF
TGCGCCAGCAGCTTCGCTAGCGGGGGGCTCGACGAGCAGTACTTC
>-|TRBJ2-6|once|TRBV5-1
CASSFRVPGANVLTF
TGCGCCAGCAGCTTTAGAGTGCCTGGGGCCAACGTCCTGACTTTC
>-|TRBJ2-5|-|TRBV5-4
CASSPPDTHLETQYF
TGTGCCAGCAGCCCCCCCGACACCCACCTAGAGACCCAGTACTTC
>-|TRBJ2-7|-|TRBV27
CASSSTDSPYEQYF
TGTGCCAGCAGTTCAACGGACAGTCCCTACGAGCAGTACTTC
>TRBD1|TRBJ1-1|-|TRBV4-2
CASSQELDRRGSTEAFF
TGTGCCAGCAGCCAAGAACTGGACAGGCGGGGTAGCACTGAAGCTTTCTTT
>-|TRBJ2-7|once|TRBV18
CASSPRQLEQYF
TGTGCCAGCTCACCACGACAATTAGAGCAGTACTTC
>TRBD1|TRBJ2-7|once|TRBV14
CASSPTGGSYEQYF
TGTGCCAGCAGCCCGACAGGGGGCTCCTACGAGCAGTACTTC
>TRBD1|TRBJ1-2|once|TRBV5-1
CASSADRGRGYTF
TGCGCCAGCAGCGCCGACAGGGGGAGAGGCTACACCTTC
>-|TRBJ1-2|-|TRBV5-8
CASSAGQYGYTF
TGTGCCAGCAGCGCAGGACAATATGGCTACACCTTC
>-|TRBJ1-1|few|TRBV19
CASSHAGDTEAFF
TGTGCCAGTAGTCACGCGGGGGACACTGAAGCTTTCTTT
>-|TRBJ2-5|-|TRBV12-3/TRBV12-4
CASTGPGQETQYF
TGTGCCAGCACCGGGCCGGGACAAGAGACCCAGTACTTC